This T cell receptor beta chain was observed in a study of blood T cell repertoires in COVID-19. Germline V gene sequence: CDR1 MDHEN, CDR2 SYDVKM. CDR3 size: 13 residues. V lost 5 bases, J lost 2 bases, and 8 bases lay in between. TCRdb's copy holds only in-frame clones and misses some; the assay was immunoSEQ multiplex PCR. This sample has 200,000 to 250,000 clones, with approximately 83% found just once. The sequenced material came from peripheral blood. This sequence was found in a woman between 45 and 60 years old with acute or convalescent COVID-19. The chain couples TRBV28 to TRBJ2-3; D gene unclear. The CDR3 here is CASSLPLTDTQYF. CDR3 sequence (DNA): TGTGCCAGCAGTCTACCCCTCACAGATACGCAGTATTTT.